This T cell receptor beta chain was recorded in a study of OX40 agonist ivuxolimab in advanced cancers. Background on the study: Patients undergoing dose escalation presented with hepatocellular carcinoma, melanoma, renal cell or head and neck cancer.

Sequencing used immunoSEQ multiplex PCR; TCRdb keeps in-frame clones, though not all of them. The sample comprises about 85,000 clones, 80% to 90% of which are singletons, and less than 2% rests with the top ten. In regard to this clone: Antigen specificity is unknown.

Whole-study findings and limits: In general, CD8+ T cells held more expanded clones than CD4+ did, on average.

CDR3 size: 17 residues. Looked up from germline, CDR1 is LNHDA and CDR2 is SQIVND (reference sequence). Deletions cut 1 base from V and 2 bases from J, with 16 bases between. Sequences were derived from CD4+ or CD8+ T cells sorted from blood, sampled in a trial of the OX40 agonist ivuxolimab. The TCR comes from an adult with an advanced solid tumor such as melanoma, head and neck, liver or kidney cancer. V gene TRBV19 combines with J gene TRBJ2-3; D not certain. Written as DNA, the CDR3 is TGTGCCAGTAGTATAGGGTTTCGGGCCTTAAACACAGATACGCAGTATTTT. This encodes CASSIGFRALNTDTQYF.